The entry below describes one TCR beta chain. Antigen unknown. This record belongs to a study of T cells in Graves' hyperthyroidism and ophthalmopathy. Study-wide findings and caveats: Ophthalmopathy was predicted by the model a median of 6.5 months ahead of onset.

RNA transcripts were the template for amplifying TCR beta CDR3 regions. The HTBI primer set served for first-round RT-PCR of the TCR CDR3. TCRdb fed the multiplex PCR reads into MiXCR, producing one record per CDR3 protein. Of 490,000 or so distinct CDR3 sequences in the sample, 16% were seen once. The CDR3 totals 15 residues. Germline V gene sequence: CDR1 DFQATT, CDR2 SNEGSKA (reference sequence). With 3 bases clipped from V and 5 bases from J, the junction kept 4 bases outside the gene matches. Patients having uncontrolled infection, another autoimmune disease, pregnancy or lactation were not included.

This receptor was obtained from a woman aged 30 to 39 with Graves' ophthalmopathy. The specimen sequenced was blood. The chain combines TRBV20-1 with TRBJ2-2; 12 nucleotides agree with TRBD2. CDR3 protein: CSASILAGGTGELFF. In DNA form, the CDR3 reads TGCAGTGCTAGTATACTAGCGGGAGGAACCGGGGAGCTGTTTTTT.